Included here is one T cell receptor beta chain sequence, with context. This sample was taken from a study of blood T cell repertoires in COVID-19. The wider study: Both acute and convalescent COVID-19 samples were obtained from the United States, Italy and Spain. Nucleic acid was either cDNA or gDNA, and it came from T cells, B-cell-depleted T cells, or PBMCs.

Per the original data handling: Researchers report that nucleated cell counts were estimated from reference gene primer amplification. Libraries were prepared by immunoSEQ multiplex PCR; TCRdb keeps only in-frame clonotypes and omits some of them. That table is the source of V, J and clone size, and D and trimming were worked out from the DNA. The data hold 100,000 to 130,000 clones, with 65% to 80% observed a single time. CDR3 length: 16 residues. Germline V gene data show CDR1 as KGHSH and CDR2 as LQKENI. J lost 4 bases, V lost 3 bases, and 2 bases had no gene match. This rearrangement joins TRBV18 to TRBJ2-3, with TRBD2 identical over 15 bases. The sample consisted of peripheral blood. The sequence was obtained from a man aged 70-80 years with acute or convalescent COVID-19. The CDR3 reads CASSPWTSGGADTQYF. For the CDR3, the DNA is TGTGCCAGCTCACCCTGGACTAGCGGGGGGGCAGATACGCAGTATTTT.